These 10 T cell receptor beta chains were sequenced from one sample in a study of cytomegalovirus exposure and HLA in healthy donors. A multiplex PCR was run with 60 Vbeta primers and 13 Jbeta primers. The assay was immunoSEQ multiplex PCR, and TCRdb's table has in-frame clones only and misses some. The table includes about 180,000 clones, about 84% detected once. The sequenced sample consisted of PBMCs. The source is a man in his late teens or twenties in good health and CMV-seronegative.

The rearrangement uses TRBV2 and TRBJ1-5; no reliable D call. The CDR3 extends over 16 amino acids. The ends were cut back, 6 bases at V and 1 base at J, with 16 bases in the middle. Per the germline V gene, CDR1 is SNHLY and CDR2 is FYNNEI. CDR3 amino acids: CASREGGRRSNQPQHF. The CDR3 DNA sequence: TGTGCCAGCAGAGAGGGAGGACGACGAAGCAATCAGCCCCAGCATTTT.

V and J are TRBV2 and TRBJ2-7; tentatively, D is TRBD2 (5 bases). Germline assignment: CDR1 SNHLY and CDR2 FYNNEI. The length of the CDR3 is 13 residues. The V end was cut by 7 bases, the J end by 4 bases, with 14 bases between. CDR3 protein: CASTLAGEYEQYF. The CDR3 DNA follows: TGTGCCAGCACCCTAGCCGGGGAGTACGAGCAGTACTTC.

The chain employs TRBV28 and TRBJ2-7; D not resolved. The V gene lost 6 bases and the J gene lost 6 bases, with 21 bases spanning the gap. Germline CDR1 MDHEN, CDR2 SYDVKM. There are 15 residues in the CDR3. The CDR3 loop reads CASSPARPGSGEQYF. The CDR3 coding sequence is TGTGCCAGCAGCCCAGCCCGTCCAGGCTCCGGCGAGCAGTACTTC.

This clone has just a few counts. This chain connects TRBV18 to TRBJ2-7, with a tentative D call TRBD1 (5 bases). This CDR3 contains 14 residues. Trimming took 2 bases from V and 0 from J, leaving 8 bases between them. CDR1 is KGHSH, CDR2 LQKENI, per germline. CDR3 in DNA: TGTGCCAGCTCACCAGGGGCATTCTCCTACGAGCAGTACTTC. Its protein product is CASSPGAFSYEQYF.

A word on this clone: Other DNA sequences in the same sample also yield this CDR3. The J gene is TRBJ1-1, the V gene TRBV19; D ambiguous. This CDR3 comprises 14 residues. Trimming took off 3 bases at V and 0 bases at J, with 8 bases between the two ends. Germline CDR1 reads LNHDA; CDR2 reads SQIVND (reference sequence). CDR3 coding DNA: TGTGCCAGTAGTATCGGAGGGATGAACACTGAAGCTTTCTTT. As protein: CASSIGGMNTEAFF.

The rearrangement links TRBV5-1 to TRBJ2-5; weak D call: TRBD2 (6 bases). This CDR3 comprises 18 residues. Germline values: CDR1 SGHRS, CDR2 YFSETQ. V was trimmed by 0 bases and J by 2 bases, leaving 20 bases between them. CDR3 sequence reads: CASSLASLGTGGQETQYF. The CDR3 bases are TGCGCCAGCAGCTTGGCTTCTCTTGGGACCGGAGGGCAAGAGACCCAGTACTTC.

This chain connects TRBV19 to TRBJ1-2, with D unclear. The germline V and J ends were trimmed by 5 bases and 5 bases, with 24 bases remaining between them. The CDR3 is made up of 17 amino acids. CDR1 is LNHDA, CDR2 SQIVND, per germline (reference sequence). CDR3 nucleotide sequence: TGTGCCAGTAGTGAGGCGCTGCAAGAACTGAGGATTTATGGCTACACCTTC. It yields the protein CASSEALQELRIYGYTF.

This clone has only a few counts. CDR3 amino acids: CASRQGTGANVLTF. The DNA of the CDR3 is TGTGCCAGCAGACAGGGAACTGGGGCCAACGTCCTGACTTTC. The J gene is TRBJ2-6, the V gene TRBV6-5, with D possibly TRBD1 on 6 matching bases. V was clipped by 6 bases and J by 2 bases, with 8 bases between them. Germline V gene lookup returns CDR1 MNHEY and CDR2 SVGAGI. This CDR3 comprises 14 residues.

CDR3 bases: TGTGCCAGCAAGATCACAGGGGCAGGTTACGAGCAGTACTTC. Translated, it gives CASKITGAGYEQYF. The chain carries TRBV6-5 and TRBJ2-7; TRBD1 matches at 7 bases. Germline V gene lookup returns CDR1 MNHEY and CDR2 SVGAGI. This CDR3 is built from 14 residues. The trim removed 7 bases at V and 4 bases at J, leaving 10 bases unmatched.

The chain links TRBV9 to TRBJ2-7; a weak D match, TRBD1 (5 bases). V lost 4 bases and J lost 2, with 22 bases in between. Germline V gives CDR1 SGDLS, CDR2 YYNGEE. This CDR3 has 17 residues. The CDR3 sequence: CASSHTSTKVGPYEQYF. The CDR3 coding sequence is TGTGCCAGCAGCCATACCTCGACGAAGGTGGGGCCCTACGAGCAGTACTTC.